One and the same sample provided the 6 T cell receptor beta chains below, sequenced in a study of CD8 T cells in Susac syndrome. The authors reverse transcribed roughly 0.5 to 1 ug RNA with random hexamers. TCRdb reanalysed the immunoSEQ multiplex PCR reads using MiXCR and keeps one entry per CDR3 protein. In the table there are roughly 170,000 distinct CDR3 sequences, approximately 95% of which are singletons. Sequenced material: CD4+ T cells from PBMCs. The receptors were sampled from a human donor with multiple sclerosis.

The genes are TRBV3-1 and TRBJ2-1, with 13 bases lining up with TRBD2. Germline trimming cut 1 base from V and 7 bases from J; bases unmatched to any gene: 7. Germline V gives CDR1 LGHDT, CDR2 YNNKEL (reference sequence). This CDR3 has 17 residues. CDR3 bases: TGTGCCAGCAGCCAAGGGACTAGCGGGGGTCGTCGAAATGAGCAGTTCTTC. It translates to CASSQGTSGGRRNEQFF.

V usage is TRBV19 and J usage is TRBJ1-3; D gene unclear. V lost 5 bases to trimming and J lost 0 bases, with 11 bases between them. Looked up from germline, CDR1 is LNHDA and CDR2 is SQIVND (reference sequence). The CDR3 is made up of 15 amino acids. The CDR3 spells CASSVDGYSGNTIYF. CDR3 in DNA: TGTGCCAGTAGTGTCGACGGCTACTCTGGAAACACCATATATTTT.

The gene calls are TRBV28 and TRBJ2-3; D remains unclear. The CDR3 loop spans 12 amino acids. In germline, CDR1 is MDHEN, CDR2 SYDVKM. Between the trimmed V and J ends, which lost 4 bases and 4 bases, there was a span of 6 bases. Here the CDR3 DNA reads TGTGCCAGCAGTTCCTCCGCAGATACGCAGTATTTT. It encodes CASSSSADTQYF.

The V call is TRBV2, the J call TRBJ2-2; D unclear. Germline CDR1 reads SNHLY; CDR2 reads FYNNEI. CDR3 length equals 14 residues. The V gene lost 6 bases and the J gene lost 4 bases, with 12 bases spanning the gap. The CDR3 reads CASSPEDRTGELFF. CDR3 nucleotides: TGTGCCAGCAGCCCCGAGGACCGCACCGGGGAGCTGTTTTTT.

The chain joins TRBV10-2 to TRBJ1-4; 7 bases agree with TRBD1. Germline V gene lookup returns CDR1 WSHSY and CDR2 SAAADI. This CDR3 spans 14 amino acids. The V segment lost 8 bases and the J segment 7 bases; nucleotides outside the gene matches: 10. The CDR3 nucleotides are TGCGCCAGCGTGGCGACAGGGACGGGTGAAAAACTGTTTTTT. Translating gives CASVATGTGEKLFF.

This chain links TRBV20-1 with TRBJ1-5, with D maybe TRBD1 (5 bases). V was clipped by 5 bases and J by 7 bases, with 15 bases between them. Germline V gives CDR1 DFQATT, CDR2 SNEGSKA (reference sequence). The CDR3 contains 13 residues. CDR3: CSAAKRGGQPQHF. DNA for the CDR3: TGCAGTGCTGCAAAGAGGGGTGGCCAGCCCCAGCATTTT.